The T cell receptor (beta chain) described here comes from a study of CD8+CD57+ T cells in acquired aplastic anemia. Genomic DNA templated the TCR beta VDJ and CDR3 profiling. In TCRdb, the reads were re-called with MiXCR into one record per CDR3 protein. The data show 75,000 to 90,000 distinct CDR3 sequences, with approximately 46% seen just once and approximately 61% held by the top ten. The length of the CDR3 is 13 residues. The V end lost 4 bases, the J end lost 4 bases, and 8 bases lay between the germline ends. Germline V gene lookup returns CDR1 GTSNPN and CDR2 SVGIG (reference sequence). The TCR comes from a human donor in good health, serving as a control. Sequencing used sorted CD4+, CD8+, or CD8+CD57+ T cells (not recorded which) from PBMCs. This chain connects TRBV30 to TRBJ2-6; D unclear. CDR3 protein: CAWTQAGANVLTF. The CDR3 bases are TGTGCCTGGACCCAGGCAGGGGCCAACGTCCTGACTTTC.